This entry concerns a single T cell receptor (beta chain). This record comes from a study of blood T cell repertoires in COVID-19. At the level of the study: There were acute and convalescent COVID-19 samples, and they came from the United States, Italy and Spain. From T cells, B-cell-depleted T cells, or PBMCs came the material, which was cDNA or gDNA.

Clones were read by immunoSEQ multiplex PCR, and TCRdb kept only the in-frame ones, dropping some. The sample contains some 250,000 clones, around 90% of which appear only once. This CDR3 comprises 14 residues. V lost 5 bases and J lost 9; bases outside the gene matches: 7. CDR1 and CDR2 (germline): PRHDT, FYEKMQ (reference sequence). J is TRBJ2-1 and V is TRBV13, with TRBD1 identical over 10 bases. This TCR was sampled from a woman under 40 with acute or convalescent COVID-19. Specimen: peripheral blood. This CDR3 reads CASSQGTGASEQFF. The CDR3 nucleotides read TGTGCCAGCAGCCAGGGGACAGGGGCAAGTGAGCAGTTCTTC.